What follows are 20 T cell receptor beta chains derived from one specimen sequenced in a study of CD8+ T cells in alopecia areata. The authors extracted RNA and reverse transcribed it into cDNA as the sequencing template. TCRdb keeps only in-frame clones here, not all; method: immunoSEQ multiplex PCR. Of some 190,000 clones listed, roughly three fifths are singletons. Treatment given: oral pan-JAK inhibitor, 5-10 mg twice daily. The sample in question was CD4+ T cells sorted from blood, obtained at week 4, from a patient treated with tofacitinib. The receptors stem from a human donor with alopecia areata.

The chain employs TRBV6-4 and TRBJ2-5; 7 bases are a match to TRBD1. This CDR3 has 15 amino acids. CDR1 is MRHNA and CDR2 is SNTAGT in the germline V gene. V lost 3 bases and J lost 5; bases outside the gene matches: 9. The CDR3 nucleotides are TGTGCCAGCAGTGAACAGGGGACCCCCATGGAGACCCAGTACTTC. It encodes CASSEQGTPMETQYF.

This chain connects TRBV6-6 to TRBJ1-5; TRBD1 is a possible D gene (6 bases). V lost 2 bases to trimming and J lost 2 bases, with 7 bases between them. Germline CDR1 reads MNHNY; CDR2 reads SVGAGI (reference sequence). The CDR3 consists of 14 residues. CDR3 amino acids: CASSYPGGNQPQHF. As DNA, the CDR3 is TGTGCCAGCAGTTACCCAGGGGGCAATCAGCCCCAGCATTTT.

The table lists this clone with a few counts. The J gene is TRBJ1-1, the V gene TRBV5-1, with TRBD1 identical over 7 bases. V dropped 4 bases and J dropped 5; count of bases not matched to a gene: 11. The CDR3 is 15 amino acids. Germline CDR1 and CDR2: SGHRS and YFSETQ. In nucleotides, the CDR3 is TGCGCCAGCAGCACCCGACAGGGCCTGGGGACTGAAGCTTTCTTT. Protein product: CASSTRQGLGTEAFF.

This clone was counted a few times. The chain joins TRBV11-2 to TRBJ2-7; no firm D call. Per the germline V gene, CDR1 is SGHAT and CDR2 is FQNNGV. V lost 1 base, J lost 4 bases, and 8 bases lay in between. The CDR3 is 13 amino acids. The CDR3 reads CASSLGPDYEQYF. The DNA for the CDR3 is TGTGCCAGCAGCTTAGGCCCGGATTACGAGCAGTACTTC.

The chain has TRBV6-6 and TRBJ1-3, with 9 positions matching TRBD1. Trimming took 5 bases from V and 0 from J; bases not matched to a gene: 2. The CDR3 extends over 15 amino acids. Germline V gene lookup returns CDR1 MNHNY and CDR2 SVGAGI (reference sequence). The CDR3 sequence: CASSRGQGSGNTIYF. The DNA for the CDR3 is TGTGCCAGCAGTCGGGGACAGGGCTCTGGAAACACCATATATTTT.

The chain combines TRBV29-1 with TRBJ2-3; D might be TRBD2 (6 bases). Trimming shortened V by 7 bases and J by 0 bases, and 14 bases separated the two germline ends. The CDR3 spans 14 residues. From germline, CDR1 is SQVTM and CDR2 ANQGSEA. The DNA for the CDR3 is TGCAGCGCCGACCTAGGGAGGAGCACAGATACGCAGTATTTT. It translates to CSADLGRSTDTQYF.

The DNA of the CDR3 is TGCAGCTGCACCCTTAACGGGGACGAGCAGTACTTC. This translates into CSCTLNGDEQYF. V usage is TRBV29-1 and J usage is TRBJ2-7, with D possibly matching TRBD2 (5 bases). Per germline, CDR1 SQVTM and CDR2 ANQGSEA. V lost 8 bases and J lost 5, with 16 bases in between. This CDR3 has 12 amino acids.

V is TRBV29-1 and J is TRBJ2-1; TRBD2 matches 9 bases. CDR1 SQVTM and CDR2 ANQGSEA come from the germline V gene. CDR3 length: 15 residues. The V gene end was trimmed by 1 base and the J gene end by 4 bases; junction bases not matched to a gene: 5. The CDR3 sequence is CSVEVRLAEYNEQFF. Written as DNA, the CDR3 is TGCAGCGTTGAAGTAAGACTAGCGGAATACAATGAGCAGTTCTTC.

This clone was recorded a few times. The chain has TRBV5-6 and TRBJ1-6, with TRBD1 identical over 10 bases. Per germline, CDR1 SGHDT and CDR2 YYEEEE. The CDR3 covers 16 residues. The V and J ends lost 3 bases and 9 bases, in that order; junction bases with no gene match: 9. The CDR3 region has the DNA TGTGCCAGCAGCTGGGGGACAGGGGCCGTGATTTCACCCCTCCACTTT. Translation: CASSWGTGAVISPLHF.

This rearrangement joins TRBV29-1 to TRBJ1-1, with a possible D match to TRBD1 (6 bases). The CDR3 covers 13 residues. Germline V gene sequence: CDR1 SQVTM, CDR2 ANQGSEA. V was shortened by 6 bases and J by 2 bases, with 13 bases between the two germline ends. The CDR3 coding sequence is TGCAGCGTCCGTGAGGGACACAACACTGAAGCTTTCTTT. It is translated as CSVREGHNTEAFF.

This chain uses TRBV29-1 with TRBJ1-1; D not certain. Germline CDR1 SQVTM, CDR2 ANQGSEA. V shed 6 bases and J shed 8 bases, with 22 bases lying between them. The CDR3 covers 14 residues. CDR3 bases: TGCAGCGTCGCAATTCGACTGGGCGTTCTCGAAGCTTTCTTT. It specifies CSVAIRLGVLEAFF. Supplemented by reference TRBV29-1 and TRBJ1-1, the full variable domain reads SAVISQKPSRDICQRGTSLTIQCQVDSQVTMMFWYRQQPGQSLTLIATANQGSEATYESGFVIDKFPISRPNLTFSTLTVSNMSPEDSSIYLCSVAIRLGVLEAFFGQGTRLTVV.

This clone appeared a few times. The CDR3 coding sequence is TGTGCCAGCAGCGGAGACAGATTCGACGAGCAGTACTTC. It translates to CASSGDRFDEQYF. The J gene is TRBJ2-7, the V gene TRBV2; a weak D match, TRBD1 (5 bases). The CDR3 runs 13 residues. Looked up from germline, CDR1 is SNHLY and CDR2 is FYNNEI. Trimming shortened V by 6 bases and J by 5 bases, and 14 bases separated the two germline ends.

The genes are TRBV30 and TRBJ2-7; 9 bases are a match to TRBD1. Germline CDR1 is GTSNPN and CDR2 is SVGIG (reference sequence). After removal of 4 bases from V and 2 bases from J, the junction contained 9 bases not matched to a gene. This CDR3 region has 15 residues. CDR3 loop: CAWTPGDRATYEQYF. CDR3 nucleotides: TGTGCCTGGACCCCGGGGGACAGGGCGACCTACGAGCAGTACTTC.

The rearrangement uses TRBV25-1 and TRBJ2-5, with 13 nucleotides matching TRBD2. CDR1 MGHDK and CDR2 SYGVNS come from the germline V gene. V lost 6 bases and J lost 5; bases outside the gene matches: 3. The CDR3 runs to 14 residues. The CDR3 DNA sequence: TGTGCCAGCAGCGGGACTAGCGGGACGGAGACCCAGTACTTC. Encoded protein: CASSGTSGTETQYF.

This clone was recorded many times. The V and J genes are TRBV19 and TRBJ2-6; 8 positions agree with TRBD1. The CDR3 totals 17 residues. Germline V gene lookup returns CDR1 LNHDA and CDR2 SQIVND (reference sequence). The V segment lost 4 bases and the J segment 0 bases; nucleotides outside the gene matches: 5. The CDR3 DNA follows: TGTGCCAGTAGTACCGGGACAGGAGACTCTGGGGCCAACGTCCTGACTTTC. Protein sequence: CASSTGTGDSGANVLTF.

The chain joins TRBV6-5 to TRBJ2-7; the D gene is possibly TRBD1 (5 bases). The germline CDR1 and CDR2 sequences are MNHEY and SVGAGI. The length of the CDR3 is 13 residues. Trimming took off 6 bases at V and 6 bases at J, with 15 bases between the two ends. CDR3 nucleotide sequence: TGTGCCAGCAGCCCCCGTTGGGGCGGCGAGCAGTACTTC. Translating it yields CASSPRWGGEQYF.

This chain uses TRBV7-3 with TRBJ1-2, with 10 bases matching TRBD1. The V gene's germline CDR1 is SGHTA and CDR2 FQGTGA. V was clipped by 0 bases and J by 6 bases; unmatched bases: 4. The CDR3 is 15 residues long. CDR3 DNA sequence: TGTGCCAGCAGCTTAACTCCGGGACAGGGGAATGGCTACACCTTC. The encoded protein is CASSLTPGQGNGYTF.

This clone was recorded only once. The chain recombines TRBV30 with TRBJ2-7, with D possibly being TRBD2 (7 bases). V lost 3 bases, J lost 4 bases, and 16 bases lay in between. Germline-derived CDR1 and CDR2 are GTSNPN and SVGIG (reference sequence). The CDR3 runs 14 residues. As DNA, the CDR3 is TGTGCCTGGAGGGCCCGCGGGGGCCGATACGAGCAGTACTTC. Translating gives CAWRARGGRYEQYF.

Only a few counts were recorded for this clone. V gene TRBV4-3 combines with J gene TRBJ1-4, with TRBD1 matching over 7 bases. Germline V gene data show CDR1 as LGHNA and CDR2 as YSLEER. The CDR3 sequence is 14 residues long. V shed 7 bases and J 4 bases; nucleotides not matched to a gene: 6. The CDR3 nucleotides read TGCGCCAGCACCCGGGACAGAAATAATGAAAAACTGTTTTTT. Its protein is CASTRDRNNEKLFF.

A remark on this clone: Other DNA sequences in this sample translate to the same CDR3. The rearrangement uses TRBV29-1 and TRBJ2-7; 7 bases are shared with TRBD1. The CDR3 is made up of 11 amino acids. The J segment lost 3 bases and the V segment lost 6 bases, leaving 2 bases of the junction unmatched. Per germline, CDR1 SQVTM and CDR2 ANQGSEA. This chain's CDR3 is CSVGDSYEQYF. CDR3 nucleotide sequence: TGCAGCGTGGGGGACAGCTACGAGCAGTACTTC.